In its sample, the clone carrying this T cell receptor (beta chain) was seen once. The data are from a study of control samples from healthy donors and cancer patients. The length of the CDR3 is 14 residues. Germline V gives CDR1 SGHTA, CDR2 FQGNSA. The V end was cut by 4 bases, the J end by 2 bases, with 9 bases between. Data came from immunoSEQ multiplex PCR; TCRdb stores just in-frame clones and leaves some out. The table records 200,000 to 250,000 clones, around 94% of them present only once. The sample was blood. The TCR originated in a man aged 45-60 years in good health. The chain is built from TRBV7-2 and TRBJ1-5, with D unresolved. The DNA for the CDR3 is TGTGCCAGCAGCTGGACCAAGGGCAATCAGCCCCAGCATTTT. Translating it yields CASSWTKGNQPQHF.